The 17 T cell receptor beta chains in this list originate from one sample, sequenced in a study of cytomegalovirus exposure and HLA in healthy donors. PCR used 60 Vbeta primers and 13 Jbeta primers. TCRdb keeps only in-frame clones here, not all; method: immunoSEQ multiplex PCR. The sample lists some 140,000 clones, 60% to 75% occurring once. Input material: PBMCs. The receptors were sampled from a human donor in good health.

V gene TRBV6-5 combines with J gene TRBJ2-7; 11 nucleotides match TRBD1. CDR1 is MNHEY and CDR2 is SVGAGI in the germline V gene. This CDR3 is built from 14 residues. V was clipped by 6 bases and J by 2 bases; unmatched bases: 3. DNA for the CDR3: TGTGCCAGCAGCAGGGGACAGGGGGCCTACGAGCAGTACTTC. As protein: CASSRGQGAYEQYF.

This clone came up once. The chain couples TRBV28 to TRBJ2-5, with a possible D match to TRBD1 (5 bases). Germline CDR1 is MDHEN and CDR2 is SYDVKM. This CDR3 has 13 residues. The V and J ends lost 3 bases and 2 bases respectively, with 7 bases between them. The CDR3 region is CASSLDNQETQYF. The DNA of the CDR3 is TGTGCCAGCAGTTTGGACAATCAAGAGACCCAGTACTTC.

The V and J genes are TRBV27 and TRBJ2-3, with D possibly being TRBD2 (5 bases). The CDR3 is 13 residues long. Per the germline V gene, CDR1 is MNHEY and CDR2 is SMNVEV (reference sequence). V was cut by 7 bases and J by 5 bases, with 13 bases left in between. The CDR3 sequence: CASTGSGGDTQYF. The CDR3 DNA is TGTGCCAGCACCGGAAGTGGAGGAGATACGCAGTATTTT.

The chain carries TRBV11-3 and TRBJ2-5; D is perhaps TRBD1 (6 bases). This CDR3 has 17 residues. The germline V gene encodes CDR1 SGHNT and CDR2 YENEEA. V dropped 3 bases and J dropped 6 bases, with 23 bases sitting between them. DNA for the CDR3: TGTGCCAGCAGCTTGATGAATAGCGCAAAATGGGGGCAGACCCAGTACTTC. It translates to CASSLMNSAKWGQTQYF.

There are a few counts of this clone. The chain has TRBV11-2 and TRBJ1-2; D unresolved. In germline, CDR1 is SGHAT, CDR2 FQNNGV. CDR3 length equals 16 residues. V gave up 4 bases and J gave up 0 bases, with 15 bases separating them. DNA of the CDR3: TGTGCCAGCAGCTCTAAGGGCGGAGGCCCTAACTATGGCTACACCTTC. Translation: CASSSKGGGPNYGYTF.

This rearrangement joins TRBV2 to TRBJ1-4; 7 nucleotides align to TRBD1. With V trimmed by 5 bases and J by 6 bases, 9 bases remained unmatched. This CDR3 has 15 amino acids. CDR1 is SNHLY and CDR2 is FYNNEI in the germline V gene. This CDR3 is CASSSADRDYEKLFF. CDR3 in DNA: TGTGCCAGCAGTTCCGCCGACAGGGACTATGAAAAACTGTTTTTT. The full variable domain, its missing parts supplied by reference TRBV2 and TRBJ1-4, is EPEVTQTPSHQVTQMGQEVILRCVPISNHLYFYWYRQILGQKVEFLVSFYNNEISEKSEIFDDQFSVERPDGSNFTLKIRSTKLEDSAMYFCASSSADRDYEKLFFGSGTQLSVL.

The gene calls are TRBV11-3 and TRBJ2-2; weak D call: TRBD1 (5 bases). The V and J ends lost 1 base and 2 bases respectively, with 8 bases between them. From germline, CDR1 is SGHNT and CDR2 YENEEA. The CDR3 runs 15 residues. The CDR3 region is CASSLGQSNTGELFF. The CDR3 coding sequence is TGTGCCAGCAGCTTAGGACAGTCAAACACCGGGGAGCTGTTTTTT.

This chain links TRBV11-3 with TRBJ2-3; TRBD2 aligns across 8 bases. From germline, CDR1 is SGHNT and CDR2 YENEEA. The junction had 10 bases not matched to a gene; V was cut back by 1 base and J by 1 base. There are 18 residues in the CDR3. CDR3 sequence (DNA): TGTGCCAGCAGCTTAGGCCGCGGCGGGAGGAGGGGCACAGATACGCAGTATTTT. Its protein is CASSLGRGGRRGTDTQYF.

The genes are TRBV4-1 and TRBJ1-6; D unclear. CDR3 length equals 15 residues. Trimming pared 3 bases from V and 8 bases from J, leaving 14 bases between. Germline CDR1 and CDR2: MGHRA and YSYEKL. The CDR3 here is CASSHTEGVDSPLHF. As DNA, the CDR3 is TGCGCCAGCAGCCACACGGAGGGCGTAGATTCACCCCTCCACTTT.

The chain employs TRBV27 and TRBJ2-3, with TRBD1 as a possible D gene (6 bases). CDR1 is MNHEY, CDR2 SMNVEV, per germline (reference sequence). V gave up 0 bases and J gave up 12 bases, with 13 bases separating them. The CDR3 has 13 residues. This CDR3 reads CASSLSQGVVQYF. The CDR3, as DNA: TGTGCCAGCAGTTTATCACAGGGAGTCGTACAGTATTTT.

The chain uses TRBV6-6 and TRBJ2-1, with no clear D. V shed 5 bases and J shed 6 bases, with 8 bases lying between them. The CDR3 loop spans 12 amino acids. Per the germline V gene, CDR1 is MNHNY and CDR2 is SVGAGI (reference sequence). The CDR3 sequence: CASSPRINEQFF. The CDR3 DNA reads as TGTGCCAGCAGTCCTAGGATCAATGAGCAGTTCTTC.

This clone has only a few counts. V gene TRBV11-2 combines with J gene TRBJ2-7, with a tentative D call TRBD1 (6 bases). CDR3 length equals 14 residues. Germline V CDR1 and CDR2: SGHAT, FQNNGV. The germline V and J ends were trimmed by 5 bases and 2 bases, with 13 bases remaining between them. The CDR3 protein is CASSRRTVPYEQYF. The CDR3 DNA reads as TGTGCCAGCAGCCGCAGGACAGTTCCCTACGAGCAGTACTTC.

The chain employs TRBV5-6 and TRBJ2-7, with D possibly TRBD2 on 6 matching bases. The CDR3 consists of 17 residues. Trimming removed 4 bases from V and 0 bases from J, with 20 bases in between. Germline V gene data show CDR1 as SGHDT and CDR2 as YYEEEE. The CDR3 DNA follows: TGTGCCAGCAGCGTAAAATCCGGGACTTTTAGCTCCTACGAGCAGTACTTC. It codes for CASSVKSGTFSSYEQYF.

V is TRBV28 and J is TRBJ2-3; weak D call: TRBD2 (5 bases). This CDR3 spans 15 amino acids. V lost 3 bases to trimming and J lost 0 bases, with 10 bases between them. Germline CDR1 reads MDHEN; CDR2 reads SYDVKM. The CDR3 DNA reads TGTGCCAGCAGTTTCCTAAAGCGGAGCACAGATACGCAGTATTTT. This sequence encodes CASSFLKRSTDTQYF.

The CDR3 region is CASSFLGHTGELFF. In nucleotides, the CDR3 is TGCGCCAGCAGCTTCTTGGGGCACACCGGGGAGCTGTTTTTT. V gene TRBV5-1 combines with J gene TRBJ2-2; D is possibly TRBD1 (5 bases). CDR3 length equals 14 residues. CDR1 and CDR2 from the germline V gene are SGHRS and YFSETQ. V was clipped by 2 bases and J by 3 bases, with 8 bases between them.

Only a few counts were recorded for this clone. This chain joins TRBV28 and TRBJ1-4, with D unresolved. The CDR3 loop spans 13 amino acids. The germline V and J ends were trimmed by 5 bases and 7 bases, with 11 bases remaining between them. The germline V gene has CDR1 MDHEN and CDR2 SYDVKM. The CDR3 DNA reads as TGTGCCAGCAGTACCAGACACGTTGAAAAACTGTTTTTT. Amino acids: CASSTRHVEKLFF.

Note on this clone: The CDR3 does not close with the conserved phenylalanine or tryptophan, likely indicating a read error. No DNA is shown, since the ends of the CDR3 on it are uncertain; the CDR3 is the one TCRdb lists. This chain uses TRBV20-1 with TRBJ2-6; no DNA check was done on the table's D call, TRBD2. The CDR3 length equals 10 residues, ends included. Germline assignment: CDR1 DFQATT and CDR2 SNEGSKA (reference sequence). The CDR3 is CSARDEEAVR.